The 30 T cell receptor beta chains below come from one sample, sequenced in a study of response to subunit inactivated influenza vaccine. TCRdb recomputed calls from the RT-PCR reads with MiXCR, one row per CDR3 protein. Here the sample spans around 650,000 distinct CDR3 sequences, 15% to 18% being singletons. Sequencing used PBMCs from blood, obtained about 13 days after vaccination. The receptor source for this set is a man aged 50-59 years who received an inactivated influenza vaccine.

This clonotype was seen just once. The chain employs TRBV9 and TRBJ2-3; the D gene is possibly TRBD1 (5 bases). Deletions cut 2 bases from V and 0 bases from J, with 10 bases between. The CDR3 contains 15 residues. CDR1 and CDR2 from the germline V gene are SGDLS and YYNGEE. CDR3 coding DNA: TGTGCCAGCAGCGTTCGCCAGGGCAGCACAGATACGCAGTATTTT. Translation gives CASSVRQGSTDTQYF.

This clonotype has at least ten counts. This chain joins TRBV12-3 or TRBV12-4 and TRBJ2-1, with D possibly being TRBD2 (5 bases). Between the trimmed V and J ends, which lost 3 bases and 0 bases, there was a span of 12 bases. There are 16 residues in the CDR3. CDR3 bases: TGTGCCAGCAGTTTTCCCGGGGAGCCCTCCTACAATGAGCAGTTCTTC. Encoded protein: CASSFPGEPSYNEQFF.

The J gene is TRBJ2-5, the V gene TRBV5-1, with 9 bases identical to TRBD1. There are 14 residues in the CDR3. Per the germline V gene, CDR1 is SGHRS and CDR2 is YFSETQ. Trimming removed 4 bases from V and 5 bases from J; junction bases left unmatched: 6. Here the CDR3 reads CASSLDRGMETQYF. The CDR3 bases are TGCGCCAGCAGCCTCGACAGGGGGATGGAGACCCAGTACTTC.

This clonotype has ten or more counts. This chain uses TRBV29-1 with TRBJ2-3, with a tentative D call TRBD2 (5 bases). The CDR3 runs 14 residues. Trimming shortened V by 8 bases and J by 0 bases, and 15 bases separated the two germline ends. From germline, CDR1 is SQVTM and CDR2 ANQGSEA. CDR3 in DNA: TGCAGCTTTTGGGTTCGGGGAAGCACAGATACGCAGTATTTT. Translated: CSFWVRGSTDTQYF.

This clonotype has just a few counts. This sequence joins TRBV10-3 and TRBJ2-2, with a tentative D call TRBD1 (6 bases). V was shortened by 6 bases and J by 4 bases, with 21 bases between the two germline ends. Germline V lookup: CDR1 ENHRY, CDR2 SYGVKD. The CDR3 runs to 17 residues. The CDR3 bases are TGTGCCATCAGGCCCGGGACATATTATTTGGGCACCGGGGAGCTGTTTTTT. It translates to CAIRPGTYYLGTGELFF.

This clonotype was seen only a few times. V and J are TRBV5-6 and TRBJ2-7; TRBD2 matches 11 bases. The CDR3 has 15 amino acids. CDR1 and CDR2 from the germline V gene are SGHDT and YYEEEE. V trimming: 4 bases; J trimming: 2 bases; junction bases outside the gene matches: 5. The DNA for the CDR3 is TGTGCCAGCAGCAAGCTAGCGGGGGGTACCTACGAGCAGTACTTC. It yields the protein CASSKLAGGTYEQYF.

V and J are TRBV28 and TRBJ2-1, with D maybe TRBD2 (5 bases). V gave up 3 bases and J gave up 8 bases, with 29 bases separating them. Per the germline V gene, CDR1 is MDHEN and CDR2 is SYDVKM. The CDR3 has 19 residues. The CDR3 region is CASSFERASRSHLKDEQFF. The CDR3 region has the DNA TGTGCCAGCAGTTTTGAGAGGGCTAGCCGGTCCCACTTGAAGGATGAGCAGTTCTTC. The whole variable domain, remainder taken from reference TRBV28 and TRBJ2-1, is DVKVTQSSRYLVKRTGEKVFLECVQDMDHENMFWYRQDPGLGLRLIYFSYDVKMKEKGDIPEGYSVSREKKERFSLILESASTNQTSMYLCASSFERASRSHLKDEQFFGPGTRLTVL.

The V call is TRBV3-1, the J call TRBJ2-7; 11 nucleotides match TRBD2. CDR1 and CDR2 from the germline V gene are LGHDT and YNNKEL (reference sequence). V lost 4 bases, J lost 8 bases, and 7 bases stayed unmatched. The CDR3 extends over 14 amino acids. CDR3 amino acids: CASSPSGGPIQQYF. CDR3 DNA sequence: TGTGCCAGCAGCCCTAGCGGGGGGCCTATCCAGCAGTACTTC.

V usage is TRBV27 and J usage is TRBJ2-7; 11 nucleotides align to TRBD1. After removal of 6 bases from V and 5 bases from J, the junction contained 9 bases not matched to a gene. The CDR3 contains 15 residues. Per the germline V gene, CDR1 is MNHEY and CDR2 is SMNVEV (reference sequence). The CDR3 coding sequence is TGTGCCAGCAGAACGCCGGGACAGGGGGTCAACGAGCAGTACTTC. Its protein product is CASRTPGQGVNEQYF.

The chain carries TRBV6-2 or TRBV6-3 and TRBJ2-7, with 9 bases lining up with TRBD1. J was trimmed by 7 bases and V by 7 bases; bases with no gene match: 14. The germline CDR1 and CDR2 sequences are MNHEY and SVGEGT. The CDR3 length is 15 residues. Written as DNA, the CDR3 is TGTGCCAGCACTACGGGACAGGGAAGGCGAGGAGAGCAGTACTTC. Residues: CASTTGQGRRGEQYF.

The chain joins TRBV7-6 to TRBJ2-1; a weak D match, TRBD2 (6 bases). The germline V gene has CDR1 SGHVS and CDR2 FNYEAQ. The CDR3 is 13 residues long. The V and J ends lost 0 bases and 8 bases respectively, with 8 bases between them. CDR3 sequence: CASSLARGYEQFF. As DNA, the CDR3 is TGTGCCAGCAGCTTAGCGCGGGGCTATGAGCAGTTCTTC. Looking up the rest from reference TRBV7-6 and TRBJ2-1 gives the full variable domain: GAGVSQSPRYKVTKRGQDVALRCDPISGHVSLYWYRQALGQGPEFLTYFNYEAQQDKSGLPNDRFSAERPEGSISTLTIQRTEQRDSAMYRCASSLARGYEQFFGPGTRLTVL.

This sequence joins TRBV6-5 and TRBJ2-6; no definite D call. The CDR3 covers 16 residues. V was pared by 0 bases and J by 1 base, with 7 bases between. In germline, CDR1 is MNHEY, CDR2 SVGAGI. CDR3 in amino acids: CASSYSSGSGANVLTF. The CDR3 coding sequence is TGTGCCAGCAGTTACTCGTCCGGGTCTGGGGCCAACGTCCTGACTTTC.

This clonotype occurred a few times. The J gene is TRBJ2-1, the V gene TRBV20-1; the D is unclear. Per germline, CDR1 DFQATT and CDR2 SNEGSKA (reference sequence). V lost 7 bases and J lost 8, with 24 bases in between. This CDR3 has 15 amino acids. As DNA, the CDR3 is TGCAGTGTATCCCCCGGGCGTAGGATTTTGGATGAGCAGTTCTTC. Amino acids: CSVSPGRRILDEQFF.

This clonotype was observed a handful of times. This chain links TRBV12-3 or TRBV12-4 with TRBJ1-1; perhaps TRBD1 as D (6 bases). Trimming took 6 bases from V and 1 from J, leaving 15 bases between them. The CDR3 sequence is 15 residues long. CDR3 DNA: TGTGCCAGCAGGACCCGGGACAAGACGAACACTGAAGCTTTCTTT. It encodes CASRTRDKTNTEAFF.

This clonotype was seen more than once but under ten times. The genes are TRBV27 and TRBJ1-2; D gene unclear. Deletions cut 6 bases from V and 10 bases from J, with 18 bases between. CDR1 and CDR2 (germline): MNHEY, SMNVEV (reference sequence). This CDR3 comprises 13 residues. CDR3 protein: CASRTLSGPNYTF. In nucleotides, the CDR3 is TGTGCCAGCAGGACCCTGAGCGGCCCGAACTACACCTTC.

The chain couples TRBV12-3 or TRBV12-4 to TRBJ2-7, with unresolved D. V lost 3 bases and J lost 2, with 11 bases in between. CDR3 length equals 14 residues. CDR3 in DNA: TGTGCCAGCAGTTTTCATGGGATTACCTACGAGCAGTACTTC. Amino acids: CASSFHGITYEQYF.

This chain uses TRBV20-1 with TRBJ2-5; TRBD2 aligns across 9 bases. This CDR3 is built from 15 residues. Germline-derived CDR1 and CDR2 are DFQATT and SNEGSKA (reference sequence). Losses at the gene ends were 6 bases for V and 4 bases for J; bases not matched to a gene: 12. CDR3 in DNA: TGCAGTGCGAAAGGTTTTAGCGGGAGTTTAGAGACCCAGTACTTC. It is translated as CSAKGFSGSLETQYF.

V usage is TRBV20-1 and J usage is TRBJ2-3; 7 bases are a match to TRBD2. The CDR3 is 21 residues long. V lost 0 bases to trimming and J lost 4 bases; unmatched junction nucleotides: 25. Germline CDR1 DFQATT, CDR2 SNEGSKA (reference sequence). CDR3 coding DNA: TGCAGTGCTAGAGATATCGGAGCTGAGGGTACAGTAGGCGGGAGAGCAGATACGCAGTATTTT. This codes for CSARDIGAEGTVGGRADTQYF.

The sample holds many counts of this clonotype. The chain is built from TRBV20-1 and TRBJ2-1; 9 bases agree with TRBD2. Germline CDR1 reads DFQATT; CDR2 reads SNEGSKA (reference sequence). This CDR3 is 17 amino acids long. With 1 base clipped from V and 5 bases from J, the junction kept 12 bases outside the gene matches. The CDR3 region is CSARGLIAGVIHNEQFF. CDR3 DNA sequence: TGCAGTGCTAGAGGCTTAATAGCGGGAGTGATACACAATGAGCAGTTCTTC.

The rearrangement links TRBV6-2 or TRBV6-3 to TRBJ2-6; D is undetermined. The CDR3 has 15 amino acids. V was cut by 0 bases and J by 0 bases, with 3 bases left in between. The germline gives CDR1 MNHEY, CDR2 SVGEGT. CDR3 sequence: CASSYSYSGANVLTF. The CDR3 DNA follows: TGTGCCAGCAGTTACTCTTACTCTGGGGCCAACGTCCTGACTTTC.

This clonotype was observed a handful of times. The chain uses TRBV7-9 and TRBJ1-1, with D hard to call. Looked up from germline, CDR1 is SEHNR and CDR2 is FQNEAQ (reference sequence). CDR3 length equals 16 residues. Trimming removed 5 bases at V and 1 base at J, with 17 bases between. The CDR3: CASSVDGIWPNTEAFF. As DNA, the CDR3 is TGTGCCAGCAGCGTCGACGGCATCTGGCCGAACACTGAAGCTTTCTTT. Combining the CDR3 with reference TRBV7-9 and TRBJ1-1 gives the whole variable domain DTGVSQNPRHKITKRGQNVTFRCDPISEHNRLYWYRQTLGQGPEFLTYFQNEAQLEKSRLLSDRFSAERPKGSFSTLEIQRTEQGDSAMYLCASSVDGIWPNTEAFFGQGTRLTVV.

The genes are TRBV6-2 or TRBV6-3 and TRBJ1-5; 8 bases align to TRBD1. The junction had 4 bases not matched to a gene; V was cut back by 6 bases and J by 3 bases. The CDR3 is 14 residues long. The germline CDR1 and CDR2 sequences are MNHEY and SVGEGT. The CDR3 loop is CASRRTGNNQPQHF. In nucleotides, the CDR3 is TGTGCCAGCAGGCGGACAGGGAACAATCAGCCCCAGCATTTT.

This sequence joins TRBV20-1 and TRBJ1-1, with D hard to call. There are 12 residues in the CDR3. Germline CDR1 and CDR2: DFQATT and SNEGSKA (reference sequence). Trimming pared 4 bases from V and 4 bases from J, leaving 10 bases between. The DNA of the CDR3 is TGCAGTGCTAAAAGGGTGGTCACTGAAGCTTTCTTT. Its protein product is CSAKRVVTEAFF.

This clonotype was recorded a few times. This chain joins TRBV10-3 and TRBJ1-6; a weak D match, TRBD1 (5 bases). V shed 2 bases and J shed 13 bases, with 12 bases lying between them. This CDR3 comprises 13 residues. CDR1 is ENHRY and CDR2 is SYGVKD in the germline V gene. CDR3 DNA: TGTGCCATCAGTGAGACAGGAGAAGGGCCCCTCCACTTT. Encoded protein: CAISETGEGPLHF.

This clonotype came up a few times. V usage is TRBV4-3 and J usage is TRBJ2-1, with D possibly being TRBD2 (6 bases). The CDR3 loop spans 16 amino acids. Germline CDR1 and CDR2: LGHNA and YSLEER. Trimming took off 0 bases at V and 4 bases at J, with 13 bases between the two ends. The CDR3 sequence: CASSQDLGLEYNEQFF. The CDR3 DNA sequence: TGCGCCAGCAGCCAAGATCTGGGACTTGAATACAATGAGCAGTTCTTC.

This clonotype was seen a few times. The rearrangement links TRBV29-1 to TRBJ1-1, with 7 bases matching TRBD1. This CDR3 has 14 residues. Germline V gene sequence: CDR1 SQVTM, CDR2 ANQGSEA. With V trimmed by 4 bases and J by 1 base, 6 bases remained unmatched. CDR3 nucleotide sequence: TGCAGCGTTGGGGGGAGACAGGGGAACACTGAAGCTTTCTTT. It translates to CSVGGRQGNTEAFF.

The CDR3 loop reads CASNDRVNSPLHF. CDR3 coding DNA: TGTGCCAGTAACGACAGGGTTAATTCACCCCTCCACTTT. The chain joins TRBV19 to TRBJ1-6; 7 nucleotides agree with TRBD1. This CDR3 has 13 amino acids. Germline assignment: CDR1 LNHDA and CDR2 SQIVND (reference sequence). With V trimmed by 7 bases and J by 6 bases, 3 bases remained unmatched.

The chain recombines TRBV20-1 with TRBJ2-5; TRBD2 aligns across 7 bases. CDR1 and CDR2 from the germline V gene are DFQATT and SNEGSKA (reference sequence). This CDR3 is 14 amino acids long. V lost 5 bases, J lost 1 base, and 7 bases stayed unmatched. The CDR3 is CSASRWGGQETQYF. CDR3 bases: TGCAGTGCTTCCCGGTGGGGGGGCCAAGAGACCCAGTACTTC.

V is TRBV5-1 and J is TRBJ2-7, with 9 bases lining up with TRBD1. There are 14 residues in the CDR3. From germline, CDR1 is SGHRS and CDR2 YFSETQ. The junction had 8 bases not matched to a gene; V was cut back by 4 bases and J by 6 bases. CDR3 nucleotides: TGCGCCAGCAGCATGGGACAGGGAAACAGCGAGCAGTACTTC. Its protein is CASSMGQGNSEQYF. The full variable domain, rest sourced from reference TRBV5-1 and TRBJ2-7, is KAGVTQTPRYLIKTRGQQVTLSCSPISGHRSVSWYQQTPGQGLQFLFEYFSETQRNKGNFPGRFSGRQFSNSRSEMNVSTLELGDSALYLCASSMGQGNSEQYFGPGTRLTVT.

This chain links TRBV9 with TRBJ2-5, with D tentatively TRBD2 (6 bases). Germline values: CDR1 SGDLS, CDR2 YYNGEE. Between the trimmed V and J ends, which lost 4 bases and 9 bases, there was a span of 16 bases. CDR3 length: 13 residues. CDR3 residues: CASSLEAGQPQYF. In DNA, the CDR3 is TGTGCCAGCAGCCTAGAAGCGGGCCAGCCCCAGTACTTC. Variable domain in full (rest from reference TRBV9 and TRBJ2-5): DSGVTQTPKHLITATGQRVTLRCSPRSGDLSVYWYQQSLDQGLQFLIQYYNGEERAKGNILERFSAQQFPDLHSELNLSSLELGDSALYFCASSLEAGQPQYFGPGTRLLVL.